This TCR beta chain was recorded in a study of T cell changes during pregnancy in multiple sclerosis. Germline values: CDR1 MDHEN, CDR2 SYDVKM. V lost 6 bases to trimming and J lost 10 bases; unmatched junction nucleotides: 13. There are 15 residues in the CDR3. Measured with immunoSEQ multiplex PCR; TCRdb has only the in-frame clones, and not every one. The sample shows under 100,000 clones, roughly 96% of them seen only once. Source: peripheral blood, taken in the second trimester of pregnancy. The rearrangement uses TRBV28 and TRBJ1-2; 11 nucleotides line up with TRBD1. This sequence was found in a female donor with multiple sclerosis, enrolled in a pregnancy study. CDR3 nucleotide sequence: TGTGCCAGCAGAACCTGGGACAGGGGGTTTCCCTTCTACACCTTC. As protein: CASRTWDRGFPFYTF.